Listed below are T cell receptor beta chains from one sample, sequenced in a study of blood T cell repertoires in COVID-19. Generated by immunoSEQ multiplex PCR, the TCRdb table keeps only in-frame clones and is missing some. The sample lists a few hundred thousand clones; 85% to 90% were seen once. The sample consisted of peripheral blood. These receptor sequences come from a woman between 45 and 60 years old with COVID-19, enrolled during active disease. Each CDR3 is given without its conserved first and last residue. Clone sizes are given selectively: once, few, many, or a class where the clone is expanded.

clone size: few
V gene: TRBV29-1
J gene: TRBJ1-1
CDR3 protein: SVVKGGQGSTEAF

clone size: -
V gene: TRBV19
J gene: TRBJ2-7
CDR3 protein: ASTRTPSSYEQY

clone size: -
V gene: TRBV19
J gene: TRBJ2-7
CDR3 protein: ASSKQQLANSGEQY

clone size: -
V gene: TRBV30
J gene: TRBJ2-1
CDR3 protein: AWSVRADNEQF

clone size: -
V gene: TRBV19
J gene: TRBJ1-2
CDR3 protein: ASIGFLNYGYT

clone size: -
V gene: TRBV2
J gene: TRBJ2-3
CDR3 protein: ASKFERIGTDTQY

clone size: -
V gene: TRBV19
J gene: TRBJ2-6
CDR3 protein: ASRRPRSSGANVLT

clone size: -
V gene: TRBV29-1
J gene: TRBJ2-7
CDR3 protein: SVVSGSYEQY

clone size: -
V gene: TRBV6-2/TRBV6-3
J gene: TRBJ1-5
CDR3 protein: ASSYVGHHQPQH

clone size: -
V gene: TRBV5-4
J gene: TRBJ2-5
CDR3 protein: ASSYTGGKDQETQY

clone size: -
V gene: TRBV18
J gene: TRBJ1-2
CDR3 protein: ASSREGTAYGYT

clone size: -
V gene: TRBV5-1
J gene: TRBJ2-1
CDR3 protein: ASRYSGSSYNEQF

clone size: few
V gene: TRBV5-1
J gene: TRBJ1-5
CDR3 protein: ASSLSGGRNQPQH

clone size: -
V gene: TRBV29-1
J gene: TRBJ1-1
CDR3 protein: SVAQGVTEAF

clone size: -
V gene: TRBV11-2
J gene: TRBJ2-5
CDR3 protein: ASSPSKRVETQY

clone size: -
V gene: TRBV7-2
J gene: TRBJ2-7
CDR3 protein: ASSVGLADTMEQY

clone size: once
V gene: TRBV7-9
J gene: TRBJ1-1
CDR3 protein: ASSLGAETEAF

clone size: -
V gene: TRBV9
J gene: TRBJ2-7
CDR3 protein: ASSGAQLAGLTPQY

clone size: -
V gene: TRBV2
J gene: TRBJ1-2
CDR3 protein: ASRVGQVKYDGYT

clone size: -
V gene: TRBV28
J gene: TRBJ1-2
CDR3 protein: ASKTGNYGYT

clone size: -
V gene: TRBV7-6
J gene: TRBJ2-1
CDR3 protein: ASSFDRVGNNEQF

clone size: -
V gene: TRBV25-1
J gene: TRBJ2-1
CDR3 protein: ASSTSGLQNEQF

clone size: -
V gene: TRBV11-3
J gene: TRBJ2-5
CDR3 protein: ASSLAGSGKETQY

clone size: -
V gene: TRBV7-8
J gene: TRBJ2-7
CDR3 protein: ASSSRSGTVPYEQY

clone size: -
V gene: TRBV11-2
J gene: TRBJ2-3
CDR3 protein: ASSRPRAGELDTQY

clone size: -
V gene: TRBV6-1
J gene: TRBJ2-5
CDR3 protein: ASSASNGTPDGKGQY

clone size: -
V gene: TRBV4-1
J gene: TRBJ1-1
CDR3 protein: ASSLTDRNTEAF

clone size: -
V gene: TRBV18
J gene: TRBJ2-7
CDR3 protein: ASSETTDYEQY

clone size: -
V gene: TRBV19
J gene: TRBJ2-7
CDR3 protein: ASSFPGTSGSSYEQY

clone size: -
V gene: TRBV30
J gene: TRBJ1-5
CDR3 protein: ALGGDRGFNQPQH

clone size: -
V gene: TRBV6-6
J gene: TRBJ2-7
CDR3 protein: ASRWTSGSREQY

clone size: -
V gene: TRBV18
J gene: TRBJ1-2
CDR3 protein: ASSRADRGPYGYT

clone size: -
V gene: TRBV10-3
J gene: TRBJ1-1
CDR3 protein: AITQEFTVAEAF

clone size: -
V gene: TRBV7-6
J gene: TRBJ2-2
CDR3 protein: ASSFQLPTYQTGELF

clone size: -
V gene: TRBV6-5
J gene: TRBJ1-2
CDR3 protein: ASSFRVGGYT

clone size: once
V gene: TRBV10-3
J gene: TRBJ2-7
CDR3 protein: ATSTGGGYEQY

clone size: once
V gene: TRBV19
J gene: TRBJ2-7
CDR3 protein: ASSMAAGGAYEQY

clone size: -
V gene: TRBV2
J gene: TRBJ2-2
CDR3 protein: ASSDLTSGTGELF

clone size: -
V gene: TRBV19
J gene: TRBJ2-7
CDR3 protein: ASSTWTGGRGVREQY

clone size: -
V gene: TRBV11-2
J gene: TRBJ1-6
CDR3 protein: ASSLRGTGTYNSPLH

clone size: -
V gene: TRBV5-1
J gene: TRBJ1-2
CDR3 protein: ASSLDRDRGDGYT

clone size: -
V gene: TRBV30
J gene: TRBJ1-5
CDR3 protein: AWSHRDRGNSQPQH